This T cell receptor beta chain was identified during a study of human T cells and chemical hapten exposure. Study-level results: After DPC sensitization, TCRs above 1 in 1000 frequency showed no change. While controls formed fewer of them, expanded TCRs formed significantly more large CDR3 similarity clusters.

Each CDR3 protein gets one entry after TCRdb re-called the RACE reads with MiXCR. This table has under 60,000 distinct CDR3 sequences, 9.5% to 10% appearing once. The CDR3 sequence is 14 residues long. Germline V gene data show CDR1 as SNHLY and CDR2 as FYNNEI. V was pared by 5 bases and J by 4 bases, with 14 bases between. Described time point: pre-sensitization, week 0. Treatment described: therapeutic diphenylcyclopropenone sensitization with weekly scalp DPC. Total RNA was isolated from whole blood that had not been fractionated. Blood collection happened ahead of applying each patch test. Donors, patients with alopecia ranging from 18 to 70 years old and judged suitable for DPC, provided samples. This clonotype was found a few times. Its antigen is as yet unknown.

The V gene is TRBV2, the J gene TRBJ1-2; D is unresolved. Sequencing was performed on whole blood, taken in connection with sensitization to the hapten diphenylcyclopropenone (DPC). This TCR was recovered from a woman in her 30s with alopecia areata. Some clones in this sample may be carry-over from other donors' samples. The DNA of the CDR3 is TGTGCCAGCAGTAGCCAGAATCTAAGCTATGGCTACACCTTC. Protein product: CASSSQNLSYGYTF.